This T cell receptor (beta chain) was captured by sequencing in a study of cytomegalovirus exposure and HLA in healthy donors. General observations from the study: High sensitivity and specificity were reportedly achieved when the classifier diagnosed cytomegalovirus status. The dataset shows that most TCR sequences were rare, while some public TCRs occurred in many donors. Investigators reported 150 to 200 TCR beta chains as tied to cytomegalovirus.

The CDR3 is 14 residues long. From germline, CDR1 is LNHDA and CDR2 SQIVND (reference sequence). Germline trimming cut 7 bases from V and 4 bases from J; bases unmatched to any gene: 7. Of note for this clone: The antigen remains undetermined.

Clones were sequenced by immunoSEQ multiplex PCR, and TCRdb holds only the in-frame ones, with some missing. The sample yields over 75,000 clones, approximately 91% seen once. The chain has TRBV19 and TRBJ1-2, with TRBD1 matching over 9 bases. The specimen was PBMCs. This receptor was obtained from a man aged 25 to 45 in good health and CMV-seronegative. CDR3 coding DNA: TGTGCCAGTATCACAGGGGGCCGGCCCTATGGCTACACCTTC. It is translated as CASITGGRPYGYTF.